This T cell receptor beta chain appears in the sequencing data of a study of OX40 agonist ivuxolimab in advanced cancers. The CDR3 length is 16 residues. The V gene's germline CDR1 is MNHEY and CDR2 SMNVEV (reference sequence). V gave up 1 base and J gave up 4 bases, with 16 bases separating them. Sequencing was performed with immunoSEQ multiplex PCR; in TCRdb, only in-frame clones are kept and a portion is missing. Among approximately 39,000 clones, about 81% were seen once, and the ten largest hold 22%. This clonotype was obtained from an adult with an advanced solid tumor such as melanoma, head and neck, liver or kidney cancer. Sequenced here: CD4+ or CD8+ T cells sorted from blood, sampled in a trial of the OX40 agonist ivuxolimab. This chain joins TRBV27 and TRBJ1-1, with unresolved D. CDR3: CASSLYSTAGGTEAFF. CDR3 nucleotide sequence: TGTGCCAGCAGTTTATATTCGACCGCCGGCGGCACTGAAGCTTTCTTT.